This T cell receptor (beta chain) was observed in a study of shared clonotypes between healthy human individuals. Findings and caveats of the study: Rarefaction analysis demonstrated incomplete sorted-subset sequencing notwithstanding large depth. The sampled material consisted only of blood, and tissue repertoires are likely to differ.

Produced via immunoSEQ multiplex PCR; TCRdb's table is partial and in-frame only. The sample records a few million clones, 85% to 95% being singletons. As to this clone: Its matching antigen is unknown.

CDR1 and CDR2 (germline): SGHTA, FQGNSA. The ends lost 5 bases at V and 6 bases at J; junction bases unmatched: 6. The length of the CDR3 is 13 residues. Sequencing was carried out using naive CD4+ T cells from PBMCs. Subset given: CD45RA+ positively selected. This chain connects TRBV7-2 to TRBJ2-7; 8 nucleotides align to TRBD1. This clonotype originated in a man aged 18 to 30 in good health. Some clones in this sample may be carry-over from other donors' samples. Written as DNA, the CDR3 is TGTGCCAGCAGCATTCAGGGGACAGGCGAGCAGTACTTC. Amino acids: CASSIQGTGEQYF.